The 21 T cell receptor beta chains below all came from one sample that was sequenced in a study of blood T cell repertoires in COVID-19. Sequencing was performed with immunoSEQ multiplex PCR; in TCRdb, only in-frame clones are kept and a portion is missing. The repertoire holds roughly 25,000 clones, 90% seen once, with roughly 12% in the top ten. The source material was peripheral blood. Receptor source: a man aged 70 or older with acute or convalescent COVID-19.

This clone was counted between two and nine times. The chain carries TRBV7-2 and TRBJ1-4; 7 bases align to TRBD1. The CDR3 has 13 amino acids. Germline CDR1 reads SGHTA; CDR2 reads FQGNSA. V was pared by 0 bases and J by 12 bases, with 4 bases of the junction left unmatched. In nucleotides, the CDR3 is TGTGCCAGCAGCTTAGCGGGTACAGGGGAACTGTTTTTT. Translated: CASSLAGTGELFF. The whole variable domain, filled in from reference TRBV7-2 and TRBJ1-4, reads GAGVSQSPSNKVTEKGKDVELRCDPISGHTALYWYRQSLGQGLEFLIYFQGNSAPDKSGLPSDRFSAERTGGSVSTLTIQRTQQEDSAVYLCASSLAGTGELFFGSGTQLSVL.

The V call is TRBV2, the J call TRBJ2-1, with TRBD1 identical over 7 bases. Germline assignment: CDR1 SNHLY and CDR2 FYNNEI. J was trimmed by 4 bases and V by 11 bases; bases with no gene match: 8. This CDR3 contains 13 residues. The CDR3 reads CAGAGTAYNEQFF. In DNA form, the CDR3 reads TGTGCCGGGGCCGGGACAGCTTACAATGAGCAGTTCTTC.

The chain couples TRBV19 to TRBJ1-1, with 7 positions matching TRBD1. V was clipped by 1 base and J by 5 bases; unmatched bases: 7. The germline CDR1 and CDR2 sequences are LNHDA and SQIVND (reference sequence). The CDR3 totals 15 residues. CDR3 residues: CASSIVNRGRTEAFF. CDR3 bases: TGTGCCAGTAGTATAGTGAACAGGGGAAGGACTGAAGCTTTCTTT.

The gene calls are TRBV27 and TRBJ2-7, with 14 nucleotides matching TRBD2. V was pared by 2 bases and J by 6 bases, with 6 bases of the junction left unmatched. CDR1 MNHEY and CDR2 SMNVEV come from the germline V gene (reference sequence). The CDR3 covers 16 residues. The CDR3 DNA follows: TGTGCCAGCAGTTTACTCGGGACTAGCGGGAGTAGCGAGCAGTACTTC. Translation gives CASSLLGTSGSSEQYF.

The genes are TRBV6-5 and TRBJ2-2; TRBD2 agrees at 10 bases. Per the germline V gene, CDR1 is MNHEY and CDR2 is SVGAGI. V dropped 2 bases and J dropped 3; count of bases not matched to a gene: 3. This CDR3 is 16 amino acids long. The CDR3 bases are TGTGCCAGCAGTTACGTCGGACTAGCGGACACCGGGGAGCTGTTTTTT. Protein sequence: CASSYVGLADTGELFF.

This chain uses TRBV4-2 with TRBJ2-7; 7 bases are a match to TRBD1. The germline CDR1 and CDR2 sequences are LGHNA and YNFKEQ. This CDR3 spans 16 amino acids. After removal of 0 bases from V and 5 bases from J, the junction contained 10 bases not matched to a gene. CDR3 DNA: TGTGCCAGCAGCCAAGATCCCAACAGGGGTGGCCACGAGCAGTACTTC. This gives the protein CASSQDPNRGGHEQYF.

The chain joins TRBV5-1 to TRBJ2-7; 11 bases line up with TRBD2. This CDR3 is built from 15 residues. From germline, CDR1 is SGHRS and CDR2 YFSETQ. V shed 4 bases, J shed 12 bases, and the junction held 15 bases outside the gene matches. CDR3 in DNA: TGCGCCAGCAGCCCGACCGGGGGACTAGCGGCCGATTGGTACTTC. Translated: CASSPTGGLAADWYF.

The rearrangement joins TRBV13 to TRBJ2-3, with 13 bases aligning to TRBD2. Looked up from germline, CDR1 is PRHDT and CDR2 is FYEKMQ (reference sequence). The V gene end was trimmed by 5 bases and the J gene end by 2 bases; junction bases not matched to a gene: 7. This CDR3 spans 17 amino acids. The CDR3 DNA reads as TGTGCCAGCAGCCCCGGACTAGCGGGGGCCCTCACAGATACGCAGTATTTT. Translating gives CASSPGLAGALTDTQYF.

This clone came up a few times. The chain has TRBV4-1 and TRBJ2-7; D gene unclear. There are 14 residues in the CDR3. Germline V gives CDR1 MGHRA, CDR2 YSYEKL. V lost 0 bases, J lost 7 bases, and 13 bases lay in between. This chain's CDR3 is CASSQEELRQEQYF. In DNA form, the CDR3 reads TGCGCCAGCAGCCAAGAAGAATTGCGGCAGGAGCAGTACTTC.

The chain employs TRBV12-3 or TRBV12-4 and TRBJ2-7; weak D call: TRBD1 (5 bases). This CDR3 spans 12 amino acids. V shed 1 base and J shed 4 bases, with 5 bases lying between them. The CDR3 DNA sequence: TGTGCCAGCAGTTTAGAGGGGTACGAGCAGTACTTC. As protein: CASSLEGYEQYF.

The J gene is TRBJ1-1, the V gene TRBV6-5, with 9 nucleotides matching TRBD1. The CDR3 extends over 15 amino acids. V dropped 7 bases and J dropped 4; count of bases not matched to a gene: 10. The V gene's germline CDR1 is MNHEY and CDR2 SVGAGI. The CDR3 nucleotides read TGTGCCAGCACCCCGGACAGGGGAGGCTCCACTGAAGCTTTCTTT. Protein: CASTPDRGGSTEAFF.

This clone appeared once. The chain has TRBV29-1 and TRBJ2-7; 8 nucleotides align to TRBD1. V lost 7 bases, J lost 3 bases, and 11 bases stayed unmatched. CDR1 SQVTM and CDR2 ANQGSEA come from the germline V gene. The CDR3 is 14 residues long. The CDR3 coding sequence is TGCAGCGCTAGGACAGGGCAGGGACGCTACGAGCAGTACTTC. Its translation is CSARTGQGRYEQYF.

The chain is built from TRBV5-6 and TRBJ1-2; D may be TRBD1 (6 bases). V was pared by 0 bases and J by 0 bases, with 12 bases between. Germline V lookup: CDR1 SGHDT, CDR2 YYEEEE. CDR3 size: 16 residues. The CDR3: CASSLGTVKTNYGYTF. In DNA form, the CDR3 reads TGTGCCAGCAGCTTGGGGACAGTGAAGACTAACTATGGCTACACCTTC.

The chain uses TRBV5-5 and TRBJ1-2; the D is unclear. This CDR3 contains 13 residues. Germline values: CDR1 SGHKS, CDR2 YYEKEE (reference sequence). The V gene lost 4 bases and the J gene lost 0 bases, with 7 bases spanning the gap. The CDR3 region is CASSPSPNYGYTF. The CDR3 DNA follows: TGTGCCAGCAGCCCTTCTCCTAACTATGGCTACACCTTC.

The gene calls are TRBV6-2 or TRBV6-3 and TRBJ2-3, with TRBD2 identical over 8 bases. The germline CDR1 and CDR2 sequences are MNHEY and SVGEGT. Germline trimming cut 0 bases from V and 4 bases from J; bases unmatched to any gene: 6. The CDR3 runs 16 residues. CDR3 sequence reads: CASSYSSGRDADTQYF. The CDR3 nucleotides read TGTGCCAGCAGTTACTCGTCCGGGAGGGACGCAGATACGCAGTATTTT.

The V call is TRBV5-1, the J call TRBJ2-5; the D is unclear. This CDR3 has 14 amino acids. Per germline, CDR1 SGHRS and CDR2 YFSETQ. V dropped 0 bases and J dropped 0 bases, with 6 bases sitting between them. The CDR3 DNA reads TGCGCCAGCAGCTTGGCCGGGTACCAAGAGACCCAGTACTTC. Protein product: CASSLAGYQETQYF.

V is TRBV19 and J is TRBJ1-2, with 9 nucleotides matching TRBD1. V shed 7 bases and J 6 bases; nucleotides not matched to a gene: 6. Germline V gene data show CDR1 as LNHDA and CDR2 as SQIVND (reference sequence). There are 13 residues in the CDR3. CDR3 loop: CASTWGQGDGYTF. DNA for the CDR3: TGTGCCAGTACCTGGGGACAGGGCGATGGCTACACCTTC.

The genes are TRBV19 and TRBJ2-1, with unresolved D. The length of the CDR3 is 13 residues. Germline CDR1 reads LNHDA; CDR2 reads SQIVND (reference sequence). V was trimmed by 7 bases and J by 6 bases, leaving 13 bases between them. The CDR3 DNA reads as TGTGCCAGTAAAAAGGAGTTGGGCAATGAGCAGTTCTTC. As protein: CASKKELGNEQFF.

Comment on this clone: One junction end does not reproduce the germline sequence, and a read error may be involved. V gene TRBV29-1 combines with J gene TRBJ2-3; D is undetermined. Germline V gives CDR1 SQVTM, CDR2 ANQGSEA. This CDR3 contains 11 residues. The CDR3 bases are TGCAGCGCTGAATACTTAGATACGCAGTATTTT. It translates to CSAEYLDTQYF.

This clone came up a few times. The genes are TRBV2 and TRBJ1-5; maybe TRBD1 (6 bases). The ends were cut back, 6 bases at V and 4 bases at J, with 13 bases in the middle. The germline CDR1 and CDR2 sequences are SNHLY and FYNNEI. The CDR3 is made up of 14 amino acids. The CDR3 sequence: CASRPGQKNQPQHF. The CDR3 DNA reads TGTGCCAGCAGGCCTGGACAGAAGAATCAGCCCCAGCATTTT.

This chain uses TRBV7-8 with TRBJ2-1; perhaps TRBD2 as D (5 bases). Germline V CDR1 and CDR2: SGHVS, FQNEAQ. The CDR3 has 16 residues. The V and J ends lost 3 bases and 3 bases respectively, with 15 bases between them. CDR3 protein: CASSFPGNSYYNEQFF. The CDR3 DNA is TGTGCCAGCAGCTTCCCGGGGAATAGTTACTACAATGAGCAGTTCTTC.